Listed here are 27 T cell receptor beta chains from one sample, sequenced in a study of blood T cell repertoires in COVID-19. Assay used: immunoSEQ multiplex PCR; TCRdb lists only in-frame clones, some missing. The sample carries more than 110,000 clones, roughly four fifths recorded once. Sequencing input: peripheral blood. These receptors all stem from an older woman with acute or convalescent COVID-19.

This clone was recorded a few times. V gene TRBV12-3 or TRBV12-4 combines with J gene TRBJ1-1; D remains unclear. V was pared by 4 bases and J by 1 base, with 7 bases between. This CDR3 has 13 amino acids. CDR3 sequence (DNA): TGTGCCAGCAGTTATGAGGGGAACACTGAAGCTTTCTTT. The encoded protein is CASSYEGNTEAFF.

This clone occurred a few times. The gene calls are TRBV5-6 and TRBJ2-7; D remains unclear. This CDR3 is built from 12 residues. Trimming took 0 bases from V and 6 from J, leaving 7 bases between them. Germline V CDR1 and CDR2: SGHDT, YYEEEE. The CDR3 DNA is TGTGCCAGCAGCTTGGCTTCCCGCGAGCAGTACTTC. It is translated as CASSLASREQYF.

This chain connects TRBV2 to TRBJ1-4; maybe TRBD1 (5 bases). V dropped 6 bases and J dropped 10 bases, with 18 bases sitting between them. The CDR3 loop spans 14 amino acids. The germline V gene encodes CDR1 SNHLY and CDR2 FYNNEI. The CDR3: CASRPRDLGGKLFF. The CDR3 region has the DNA TGTGCCAGCAGACCCCGGGACTTAGGTGGAAAACTGTTTTTT.

The gene calls are TRBV18 and TRBJ2-7; TRBD2 agrees at 7 bases. Trimming cost V 3 bases and J 0 bases; bases outside gene matches: 8. The CDR3 sequence is 16 residues long. The germline gives CDR1 KGHSH, CDR2 LQKENI. CDR3 in DNA: TGTGCCAGCTCACCTCGATCCGGGACTAACTCCTACGAGCAGTACTTC. As protein: CASSPRSGTNSYEQYF.

This clone appeared a few times. Written as DNA, the CDR3 is TGTGCCAGCCGGAGGGGGCCCACCGGGGAGCTGTTTTTT. This codes for CASRRGPTGELFF. This chain links TRBV7-6 with TRBJ2-2; a weak D match, TRBD1 (7 bases). This CDR3 is built from 13 residues. Trimming shortened V by 8 bases and J by 4 bases, and 11 bases separated the two germline ends. Germline CDR1 is SGHVS and CDR2 is FNYEAQ.

The chain joins TRBV28 to TRBJ2-7, with D tentatively TRBD1 (5 bases). Deletions cut 7 bases from V and 3 bases from J, with 10 bases between. Looked up from germline, CDR1 is MDHEN and CDR2 is SYDVKM. The CDR3 is 12 amino acids. This CDR3 reads CASNIQDYEQYF. The CDR3 DNA sequence: TGTGCCAGCAATATACAGGACTACGAGCAGTACTTC.

The gene calls are TRBV9 and TRBJ2-5; 11 nucleotides line up with TRBD2. Germline V gives CDR1 SGDLS, CDR2 YYNGEE. The trim removed 3 bases at V and 1 base at J, leaving 5 bases unmatched. The CDR3 contains 16 residues. CDR3 sequence reads: CASSGIGLAGQETQYF. CDR3 in DNA: TGTGCCAGCAGCGGAATCGGACTAGCGGGCCAAGAGACCCAGTACTTC.

J is TRBJ1-2 and V is TRBV29-1, with a tentative D call TRBD1 (6 bases). Trimming took off 3 bases at V and 4 bases at J, with 18 bases between the two ends. CDR1 SQVTM and CDR2 ANQGSEA come from the germline V gene. The CDR3 has 15 residues. DNA of the CDR3: TGCAGCGTTGACACCCGGGGCAGGGGATTCTATGGCTACACCTTC. Amino acid sequence: CSVDTRGRGFYGYTF.

The chain couples TRBV5-4 to TRBJ2-1, with 7 bases that match TRBD2. The CDR3 length is 15 residues. The germline gives CDR1 SGHNT, CDR2 YYREEE (reference sequence). With 2 bases clipped from V and 7 bases from J, the junction kept 9 bases outside the gene matches. CDR3 coding DNA: TGTGCCAGCAGCTTCCCAAGCGGGATAGTAAATGAGCAGTTCTTC. As protein: CASSFPSGIVNEQFF. The full variable domain, in which reference TRBV5-4 and TRBJ2-1 provide the parts outside the CDR3, is ETGVTQSPTHLIKTRGQQVTLRCSSQSGHNTVSWYQQALGQGPQFIFQYYREEENGRGNFPPRFSGLQFPNYSSELNVNALELDDSALYLCASSFPSGIVNEQFFGPGTRLTVL.

The V call is TRBV18, the J call TRBJ1-4; maybe TRBD1 (6 bases). V was trimmed by 3 bases and J by 0 bases, leaving 8 bases between them. Germline assignment: CDR1 KGHSH and CDR2 LQKENI. The CDR3 contains 15 residues. CDR3: CASSPTGTTNEKLFF. CDR3 nucleotide sequence: TGTGCCAGCTCACCTACAGGGACAACTAATGAAAAACTGTTTTTT.

This clone was found once. The chain joins TRBV7-2 to TRBJ2-2; D not resolved. Germline V gene lookup returns CDR1 SGHTA and CDR2 FQGNSA. V was trimmed by 3 bases and J by 0 bases, leaving 11 bases between them. CDR3 size: 16 residues. This chain's CDR3 is CASSFARVPNTGELFF. Written as DNA, the CDR3 is TGTGCCAGCAGCTTTGCCCGGGTCCCGAACACCGGGGAGCTGTTTTTT.

The V gene is TRBV2, the J gene TRBJ2-5; D remains unclear. This CDR3 is built from 13 residues. From germline, CDR1 is SNHLY and CDR2 FYNNEI. V was cut by 8 bases and J by 2 bases, with 12 bases left in between. CDR3 sequence: CASSNLSQETQYF. The CDR3 DNA reads as TGTGCCAGCTCCAACCTATCACAAGAGACCCAGTACTTC. Full variable domain (rest looked up from reference TRBV2 and TRBJ2-5): EPEVTQTPSHQVTQMGQEVILRCVPISNHLYFYWYRQILGQKVEFLVSFYNNEISEKSEIFDDQFSVERPDGSNFTLKIRSTKLEDSAMYFCASSNLSQETQYFGPGTRLLVL.

This chain connects TRBV27 to TRBJ2-1; a weak D match, TRBD1 (6 bases). CDR1 MNHEY and CDR2 SMNVEV come from the germline V gene (reference sequence). The CDR3 has 13 amino acids. Trimming shortened V by 3 bases and J by 15 bases, and 18 bases separated the two germline ends. The CDR3 protein is CASSFSPAQGWFF. CDR3 in DNA: TGTGCCAGCAGTTTCTCTCCCGCACAGGGTTGGTTCTTC.

The chain carries TRBV3-1 (or the pseudogene TRBV3-2) and TRBJ2-4; D might be TRBD2 (5 bases). V was cut by 5 bases and J by 0 bases, with 14 bases left in between. This CDR3 spans 16 amino acids. From germline, CDR1 is LGHDT and CDR2 YNNKEL (reference sequence). The CDR3 DNA follows: TGTGCCAGCAGCGTCAAGAGCGGAGTAGCCAAAAACATTCAGTACTTC. Protein: CASSVKSGVAKNIQYF.

V gene TRBV3-1 (or the pseudogene TRBV3-2) combines with J gene TRBJ2-3, with D uncertain. CDR3 length: 13 amino acids. The germline V and J ends were trimmed by 4 bases and 5 bases, with 10 bases remaining between them. The germline CDR1 and CDR2 sequences are LGHDT and YNNKEL (reference sequence). Here the CDR3 reads CASSRIAGDTQYF. CDR3 DNA sequence: TGTGCCAGCAGCCGAATAGCCGGAGATACGCAGTATTTT.

This sequence joins TRBV2 and TRBJ2-2; the match to TRBD1 covers 9 bases. V shed 5 bases, J shed 6 bases, and the junction held 7 bases outside the gene matches. This CDR3 comprises 15 residues. Per germline, CDR1 SNHLY and CDR2 FYNNEI. CDR3 in amino acids: CASSTKGQGAGELFF. In DNA form, the CDR3 reads TGTGCCAGCAGTACTAAGGGACAGGGTGCCGGGGAGCTGTTTTTT.

This chain uses TRBV28 with TRBJ2-7; TRBD1 matches 7 bases. From germline, CDR1 is MDHEN and CDR2 SYDVKM. The CDR3 covers 14 residues. V was pared by 3 bases and J by 4 bases, with 6 bases of the junction left unmatched. CDR3 coding DNA: TGTGCCAGCAGTTTTGAGGACAGGCGATACGAGCAGTACTTC. Translation: CASSFEDRRYEQYF.

The sample holds one count of this clone. The chain carries TRBV28 and TRBJ2-3; TRBD2 matches at 11 bases. The CDR3 is made up of 13 amino acids. Germline loops: CDR1 MDHEN, CDR2 SYDVKM. After removal of 7 bases from V and 6 bases from J, the junction contained 3 bases not matched to a gene. DNA for the CDR3: TGTGCCAGCACAGCTAGCGGGGGGGATACGCAGTATTTT. Protein sequence: CASTASGGDTQYF.

A note on this clone: Additional DNA sequences in this sample encode the identical CDR3. J is TRBJ1-1 and V is TRBV28, with D unclear. V lost 5 bases, J lost 4 bases, and 5 bases lay in between. The CDR3 length is 11 residues. Germline V gene sequence: CDR1 MDHEN, CDR2 SYDVKM. The CDR3 DNA reads TGTGCCAGCAGTCCGTCCACTGAAGCTTTCTTT. Encoded protein: CASSPSTEAFF. The full variable domain, in which reference TRBV28 and TRBJ1-1 provide the parts outside the CDR3, is DVKVTQSSRYLVKRTGEKVFLECVQDMDHENMFWYRQDPGLGLRLIYFSYDVKMKEKGDIPEGYSVSREKKERFSLILESASTNQTSMYLCASSPSTEAFFGQGTRLTVV.

This rearrangement joins TRBV28 to TRBJ1-2, with D tentatively TRBD1 (5 bases). The CDR3 extends over 12 amino acids. From germline, CDR1 is MDHEN and CDR2 SYDVKM. Deletions cut 6 bases from V and 8 bases from J, with 13 bases between. The CDR3 region is CASRGDSGGYTF. As DNA, the CDR3 is TGTGCCAGCAGGGGGGACTCGGGAGGCTACACCTTC.

The rearrangement joins TRBV6-2 or TRBV6-3 to TRBJ2-2, with TRBD1 matching over 8 bases. The germline CDR1 and CDR2 sequences are MNHEY and SVGEGT. The CDR3 totals 15 residues. Trimming cost V 5 bases and J 2 bases; bases outside gene matches: 4. The chain's CDR3 is CASSKDRANTGELFF. The CDR3 nucleotides read TGTGCCAGCAGTAAGGACAGGGCTAACACCGGGGAGCTGTTTTTT.

This clone showed up just a few times. This chain uses TRBV4-2 with TRBJ2-2, with 12 nucleotides matching TRBD2. CDR3 length: 19 amino acids. Germline-derived CDR1 and CDR2 are LGHNA and YNFKEQ. With 5 bases clipped from V and 1 base from J, the junction kept 11 bases outside the gene matches. The CDR3 DNA is TGTGCCAGCAGCTCAGGACTAGCGGGGCAGGTGGGGAACACCGGGGAGCTGTTTTTT. Protein sequence: CASSSGLAGQVGNTGELFF.

This clone has a single count. The chain couples TRBV3-1 (or the pseudogene TRBV3-2) to TRBJ1-1; 7 bases match TRBD1. CDR3 length: 14 amino acids. V lost 7 bases to trimming and J lost 2 bases; unmatched junction nucleotides: 7. Germline lookup yields CDR1 LGHDT and CDR2 YNNKEL (reference sequence). The chain's CDR3 is CASKERQGNTEAFF. The CDR3 DNA reads TGTGCCAGCAAGGAGAGACAGGGCAACACTGAAGCTTTCTTT.

V gene TRBV10-1 combines with J gene TRBJ1-1; the D gene is possibly TRBD1 (6 bases). The CDR3 is 15 amino acids. V was clipped by 0 bases and J by 6 bases, with 14 bases between them. The germline V gene encodes CDR1 WNHNN and CDR2 SYGVQD (reference sequence). The CDR3 protein is CASSESGAGGAEAFF. In nucleotides, the CDR3 is TGCGCCAGCAGTGAGTCCGGGGCGGGGGGCGCTGAAGCTTTCTTT.

The chain is built from TRBV14 and TRBJ1-2; 9 bases agree with TRBD1. The CDR3 spans 14 residues. The V gene's germline CDR1 is SGHDN and CDR2 FVKESK. The V and J ends lost 0 bases and 10 bases, in that order; junction bases with no gene match: 6. CDR3 nucleotide sequence: TGTGCCAGCAGCCAAGACACCGGGACAGGGACCTACACCTTC. The encoded protein is CASSQDTGTGTYTF.

V gene TRBV13 combines with J gene TRBJ2-7; 9 nucleotides align to TRBD1. This CDR3 spans 15 amino acids. V gave up 3 bases and J gave up 2 bases; unmatched junction bases: 5. CDR1 is PRHDT and CDR2 is FYEKMQ in the germline V gene (reference sequence). In nucleotides, the CDR3 is TGTGCCAGCAGCTTCGGACAGGGGCGAACCTACGAGCAGTACTTC. This translates into CASSFGQGRTYEQYF.

The chain uses TRBV7-2 and TRBJ1-5; 8 bases fit TRBD1. With 1 base clipped from V and 9 bases from J, the junction kept 8 bases outside the gene matches. The CDR3 extends over 15 amino acids. Germline V gives CDR1 SGHTA, CDR2 FQGNSA. CDR3 coding DNA: TGTGCCAGCAGCTTAGAATTGAGGACAGGGAGGCCCCAGCATTTT. Translation gives CASSLELRTGRPQHF.